This is a list of T cell receptor beta chains from one sample in a study of blood T cell repertoires in COVID-19. Repertoires were generated with immunoSEQ multiplex PCR, while TCRdb's copy carries only in-frame clones and drops some. This sample has roughly 380,000 clones; roughly nine tenths occur once, and the top ten carry 3.9%. Sequencing was done on a sample of peripheral blood. The receptors were sampled from a woman aged 55-70 years with COVID-19, enrolled during active disease. The CDR3 runs from the conserved cysteine through the conserved F or W. The order of the fields is CDR3 length, J gene, clone size, V gene, D gene, CDR3 DNA, CDR3 protein. The D gene is left open where the match is weak. Size values are once, few and many counts, or a class for expanded clones, and some rows have none.

len: 15; j_gene: TRBJ2-3; abundance: few; v_gene: TRBV28; d_gene: TRBD2; CDR3nt: TGTGCCAGCAGTTTAGGTGGGACTAGGGCAGATACGCAGTATTTT; CDR3aa: CASSLGGTRADTQYF
len: 13; j_gene: TRBJ2-4; abundance: .; v_gene: TRBV7-3; d_gene: .; CDR3nt: TGTGCCAGCAGCTTAACAGCCGTAGACATTCAGTACTTC; CDR3aa: CASSLTAVDIQYF
len: 15; j_gene: TRBJ2-7; abundance: .; v_gene: TRBV6-5; d_gene: .; CDR3nt: TGTGCCAGCAGTCTTAACTGGGACACTACCTACGAGCAGTACTTC; CDR3aa: CASSLNWDTTYEQYF
len: 16; j_gene: TRBJ2-7; abundance: .; v_gene: TRBV5-6; d_gene: TRBD1; CDR3nt: TGTGCCAGCAGCCGTTGGGGACAGGGCAACTCCTACGAGCAGTACTTC; CDR3aa: CASSRWGQGNSYEQYF
len: 15; j_gene: TRBJ1-4; abundance: once; v_gene: TRBV7-9; d_gene: .; CDR3nt: TGTGCCAGCAGCTTAGCCTTCCTGCGGGTTGAAAAACTGTTTTTT; CDR3aa: CASSLAFLRVEKLFF
len: 13; j_gene: TRBJ1-2; abundance: few; v_gene: TRBV7-9; d_gene: TRBD1; CDR3nt: TGTGCCAGCAGTTTCGGACAGGTCTATGGCTACACCTTC; CDR3aa: CASSFGQVYGYTF
len: 16; j_gene: TRBJ1-5; abundance: .; v_gene: TRBV7-2; d_gene: .; CDR3nt: TGTGCCAGCAGCTTATTGGCAGGGAGGGACAATCAGCCCCAGCATTTT; CDR3aa: CASSLLAGRDNQPQHF
len: 11; j_gene: TRBJ1-4; abundance: .; v_gene: TRBV20-1; d_gene: TRBD1; CDR3nt: TGCAGTGCTAGAAAGACAGGGAAACTGTTTTTT; CDR3aa: CSARKTGKLFF
len: 14; j_gene: TRBJ2-5; abundance: .; v_gene: TRBV9; d_gene: TRBD2; CDR3nt: TGTGCCAGCAGCGTAGGTCGCGGGGGAGAGACCCAGTACTTC; CDR3aa: CASSVGRGGETQYF
len: 13; j_gene: TRBJ1-1; abundance: .; v_gene: TRBV7-9; d_gene: .; CDR3nt: TGTGCCAGCAGCTCCGACAGGAACACTGAAGCTTTCTTT; CDR3aa: CASSSDRNTEAFF
len: 12; j_gene: TRBJ2-7; abundance: .; v_gene: TRBV6-6; d_gene: TRBD1; CDR3nt: TGTGCCAGCAGCGAACGACAGGGGTCAGCGTACTTC; CDR3aa: CASSERQGSAYF
len: 9; j_gene: TRBJ1-2; abundance: .; v_gene: TRBV7-9; d_gene: .; CDR3nt: TGTGCCAGCAGCTCTGAGACAGACTTC; CDR3aa: CASSSETDF
len: 12; j_gene: TRBJ1-4; abundance: .; v_gene: TRBV3-1/TRBV3-2; d_gene: .; CDR3nt: TGTGCCAGCAGCCAGAGAAAAGAAAAACTGTTTTTT; CDR3aa: CASSQRKEKLFF
len: 14; j_gene: TRBJ2-1; abundance: .; v_gene: TRBV3-1/TRBV3-2; d_gene: TRBD2; CDR3nt: TGTGCCAGCAGCCTGGCGGGGGGGCACTATGAGCAGTTCTTC; CDR3aa: CASSLAGGHYEQFF
len: 15; j_gene: TRBJ1-2; abundance: .; v_gene: TRBV28; d_gene: .; CDR3nt: TGTGCCAGCAGTTTGGGCGGGACGTCGGATTATGGCTACACCTTC; CDR3aa: CASSLGGTSDYGYTF
len: 17; j_gene: TRBJ2-7; abundance: .; v_gene: TRBV5-1; d_gene: .; CDR3nt: TGCGCCAGCAGCTCAGCCCCTACAGGGATTATGGCCTACGAGCAGTACTTC; CDR3aa: CASSSAPTGIMAYEQYF
len: 15; j_gene: TRBJ1-2; abundance: .; v_gene: TRBV5-1; d_gene: TRBD1; CDR3nt: TGCGCCAGCAGCGGAGGGACAGTTGTTAACTATGGCTACACCTTC; CDR3aa: CASSGGTVVNYGYTF
len: 15; j_gene: TRBJ2-3; abundance: .; v_gene: TRBV23-1; d_gene: TRBD2; CDR3nt: TGCGCCAGCAGTCAGTACGGGGGGGCCGCAGATACGCAGTATTTT; CDR3aa: CASSQYGGAADTQYF
len: 16; j_gene: TRBJ1-4; abundance: .; v_gene: TRBV4-1; d_gene: TRBD1; CDR3nt: TGCGCCAGCAGCCACATTCCGGGACAGGGCTTTGAAAAACTGTTTTTT; CDR3aa: CASSHIPGQGFEKLFF
len: 11; j_gene: TRBJ1-1; abundance: .; v_gene: TRBV29-1; d_gene: .; CDR3nt: TGCAGCTTTTGCCGGGTGGCTGAAGCTTTCTTT; CDR3aa: CSFCRVAEAFF
len: 15; j_gene: TRBJ2-1; abundance: once; v_gene: TRBV29-1; d_gene: TRBD2; CDR3nt: TGCAGCGTTGTCGGAACTAGCGGGAACTACAATGAGCAGTTCTTC; CDR3aa: CSVVGTSGNYNEQFF
len: 15; j_gene: TRBJ2-5; abundance: .; v_gene: TRBV11-3; d_gene: TRBD1; CDR3nt: TGTGCCAGCAGCCTCGGACAGGGGATCGCAGAGACCCAGTACTTC; CDR3aa: CASSLGQGIAETQYF
len: 12; j_gene: TRBJ1-2; abundance: .; v_gene: TRBV3-1/TRBV3-2; d_gene: .; CDR3nt: TGTGCCAGCAGCAGACGGACGGGGGGCTACACCTTC; CDR3aa: CASSRRTGGYTF
len: 13; j_gene: TRBJ2-2; abundance: .; v_gene: TRBV6-6; d_gene: .; CDR3nt: TGTGCCAGCAGCCGAATGGAGGCCGGGGAGCTGTTTTTT; CDR3aa: CASSRMEAGELFF
len: 15; j_gene: TRBJ1-4; abundance: .; v_gene: TRBV28; d_gene: .; CDR3nt: TGTGCCAGCACCCGTGGGGGGTCAACTAATGAAAAACTGTTTTTT; CDR3aa: CASTRGGSTNEKLFF
len: 17; j_gene: TRBJ1-6; abundance: .; v_gene: TRBV28; d_gene: TRBD1; CDR3nt: TGTGCCAGCAGCACGGACAGGGGTGCTTACGGGAATTCACCCCTCCACTTT; CDR3aa: CASSTDRGAYGNSPLHF
len: 15; j_gene: TRBJ1-2; abundance: .; v_gene: TRBV6-5; d_gene: TRBD1; CDR3nt: TGTGCCAGCAGTATCGACAGGGGGCATCGTTATGGCTACACCTTC; CDR3aa: CASSIDRGHRYGYTF
len: 17; j_gene: TRBJ1-1; abundance: .; v_gene: TRBV5-6; d_gene: TRBD1; CDR3nt: TGTGCCAGCAGCCCACTACTTCGGGACAGCATGAACACTGAAGCTTTCTTT; CDR3aa: CASSPLLRDSMNTEAFF
len: 15; j_gene: TRBJ2-7; abundance: .; v_gene: TRBV5-4; d_gene: TRBD2; CDR3nt: TGTGCCAGCAGCTTGGGGGGACTAGCCGCCTACGAGCAGTACTTC; CDR3aa: CASSLGGLAAYEQYF
len: 18; j_gene: TRBJ1-5; abundance: .; v_gene: TRBV7-8; d_gene: TRBD1; CDR3nt: TGTGCCAGCAGCAACGACTTCCGGGACAGAGATAGCAATCAGCCCCAGCATTTT; CDR3aa: CASSNDFRDRDSNQPQHF
len: 15; j_gene: TRBJ2-7; abundance: .; v_gene: TRBV2; d_gene: TRBD2; CDR3nt: TGTGCCAGCAGGGCCAATAGCGGGGGGGCTTACGAGCAGTACTTC; CDR3aa: CASRANSGGAYEQYF
len: 14; j_gene: TRBJ2-2; abundance: .; v_gene: TRBV28; d_gene: TRBD1; CDR3nt: TGTGCCAGCAGTTCCACAGGGGGTACCGGGGAGCTGTTTTTT; CDR3aa: CASSSTGGTGELFF
len: 15; j_gene: TRBJ2-3; abundance: .; v_gene: TRBV9; d_gene: TRBD1; CDR3nt: TGTGCCAGCAGCGTACGACAGGGTGGGACAGATACGCAGTATTTT; CDR3aa: CASSVRQGGTDTQYF
len: 15; j_gene: TRBJ1-2; abundance: .; v_gene: TRBV4-1; d_gene: .; CDR3nt: TGCGCCAGCAGCCAAGAAGCCGCAAGTTCCTATGGCTACACCTTC; CDR3aa: CASSQEAASSYGYTF
len: 14; j_gene: TRBJ2-1; abundance: once; v_gene: TRBV6-5; d_gene: .; CDR3nt: TGTGCCAGCAGTTACTCCGGGGGGCGGGATGAGCAGTTCTTC; CDR3aa: CASSYSGGRDEQFF
len: 16; j_gene: TRBJ1-4; abundance: .; v_gene: TRBV12-5; d_gene: TRBD1; CDR3nt: TGTGCTAGTGGTTTCACCCCCGGGACAGGGAGTGAAAAACTGTTTTTT; CDR3aa: CASGFTPGTGSEKLFF
len: 13; j_gene: TRBJ1-5; abundance: .; v_gene: TRBV3-1/TRBV3-2; d_gene: .; CDR3nt: TGTGCCAGCAGCCAAGTCTCGCAGGGGCCCCAGCATTTT; CDR3aa: CASSQVSQGPQHF
len: 19; j_gene: TRBJ2-2; abundance: .; v_gene: TRBV4-1; d_gene: .; CDR3nt: TGCGCCAGCAGCCAAGAAGCGGCGGACGTAGCAGCGAACACCGGGGAGCTGTTTTTT; CDR3aa: CASSQEAADVAANTGELFF
len: 13; j_gene: TRBJ1-6; abundance: .; v_gene: TRBV6-5; d_gene: .; CDR3nt: TGTGCCAGCAGCGCCGGAGGGTATTCACCCCTCCACTTT; CDR3aa: CASSAGGYSPLHF
len: 15; j_gene: TRBJ2-2; abundance: .; v_gene: TRBV7-8; d_gene: TRBD1; CDR3nt: TGTGCCAGCAGCCCACAGACAGGGTCCACCGGGGAGCTGTTTTTT; CDR3aa: CASSPQTGSTGELFF
len: 16; j_gene: TRBJ1-1; abundance: .; v_gene: TRBV5-1; d_gene: TRBD1; CDR3nt: TGCGCCAGCAGCTCGACACCGATCACAGGGGGCACTGAAGCTTTCTTT; CDR3aa: CASSSTPITGGTEAFF
len: 15; j_gene: TRBJ1-6; abundance: .; v_gene: TRBV28; d_gene: TRBD1; CDR3nt: TGTGCCAGCAGTCGCCGACAGGGGAAGGGATCACCCCTCCACTTT; CDR3aa: CASSRRQGKGSPLHF
len: 15; j_gene: TRBJ2-2; abundance: .; v_gene: TRBV5-1; d_gene: .; CDR3nt: TGCGCCAGCAGCTTGTTTGCAGGGGCGGCCGGGGAGCTGTTTTTT; CDR3aa: CASSLFAGAAGELFF
len: 15; j_gene: TRBJ2-1; abundance: .; v_gene: TRBV30; d_gene: TRBD1; CDR3nt: TGTGCCTGGAAAGGGGCGACAGGGCAATACAATGAGCAGTTCTTC; CDR3aa: CAWKGATGQYNEQFF